A selection of T cell receptor beta chains follows, all from one sample in a study of spatial heterogeneity in lung cancer. TCRdb re-called the 5' RACE reads with MiXCR, one entry per CDR3 protein. Here the sample spans 3,500 to 4,000 distinct CDR3 sequences, 5% to 5.5% being singletons. The sequenced sample was lung tumor tissue, obtained at surgery. These receptors were collected from a female donor with early-stage non-small cell lung cancer. CDR3s include the opening cysteine and the closing phenylalanine or tryptophan. D genes are given only for firm matches. Part of the rows lack a size; the others show once, few, many or a class for expanded clones.

V gene,clone size,J gene,D gene,CDR3 DNA,CDR3 protein
TRBV13,medium-sized,TRBJ2-7,.,TGTGCCAGCAGCCCCCGACCAACAGGAATCTACGAGCAGTACTTC,CASSPRPTGIYEQYF
TRBV4-1,many,TRBJ1-2,.,TGCGCCAGCAGCCAAGCATCTGCGAACTATGGCTACACCTTC,CASSQASANYGYTF
TRBV2,many,TRBJ2-3,TRBD1,TGTGCCAGCCCCCCGGGACAGGGGGCCAGTAGTTACCCAGATACGCAGTATTTT,CASPPGQGASSYPDTQYF
TRBV12-3/TRBV12-4,few,TRBJ2-3,TRBD1,TGTGCCAGCAGCAAATCCGGGACAGAGGGAGATACGCAGTATTTT,CASSKSGTEGDTQYF
TRBV11-1,medium-sized,TRBJ2-3,.,TGTGCCAGCAGCTTAGATACATTCTCTAGCACAGATACGCAGTATTTT,CASSLDTFSSTDTQYF
TRBV12-3/TRBV12-4,many,TRBJ1-4,.,TGTGCCAGCAGCCTTGGGGGCGGGACTAATGAAAAACTGTTTTTT,CASSLGGGTNEKLFF
TRBV28,large,TRBJ2-1,TRBD1,TGTGCCAGCAGTCCCGGGACAGGGGGCATTGAGCAGTTCTTC,CASSPGTGGIEQFF
TRBV27,medium-sized,TRBJ1-6,.,TGTGCCAGCAGGGAGGCGGGTTCACCCCTCCACTTT,CASREAGSPLHF
TRBV9,medium-sized,TRBJ2-3,TRBD2,TGTGCCAGCAGCGTTGGCGGGGGGGCCGCAGATACGCAGTATTTT,CASSVGGGAADTQYF
TRBV5-1,medium-sized,TRBJ2-5,.,TGCGCCAGCAGTCTGTCTAGTGGGGAGACCCAGTACTTC,CASSLSSGETQYF
TRBV6-6,many,TRBJ1-2,.,TGTGCCAGCACTGATCCCCCAGGGAAGGAGGGGGGCTACACCTTC,CASTDPPGKEGGYTF
TRBV7-7,few,TRBJ2-7,TRBD2,TGTGCCAGCAGCGCCGAACTAGCGGGGGACTCCTACGAGCAGTACTTC,CASSAELAGDSYEQYF
TRBV12-3/TRBV12-4,.,TRBJ1-2,.,TGTGCCAGCAGCCCTAAGAGCCCCGTCAGGTTCGCTAACTATGGCTACACCTTC,CASSPKSPVRFANYGYTF
TRBV5-4,medium-sized,TRBJ2-3,.,TGTGCCAGCAGTTTAAGCACAGATACGCAGTATTTT,CASSLSTDTQYF
TRBV13,medium-sized,TRBJ2-3,TRBD1,TGTGCCAGCAGCTCCGACAGGGCAGATACGCAGTATTTT,CASSSDRADTQYF
TRBV6-2/TRBV6-3,medium-sized,TRBJ2-3,TRBD1,TGTGCCAGCAGTCCTGTCCCGGGACAGGGAGATACGCAGTATTTT,CASSPVPGQGDTQYF
TRBV12-3/TRBV12-4,medium-sized,TRBJ1-1,.,TGTGCCAGCAGGCCAGCTTGGGCGAGGACTGAAGCTTTCTTT,CASRPAWARTEAFF
TRBV6-1,many,TRBJ1-1,TRBD1,TGTGCCAGCAACCCGGGACAGGGATGGTTGGCTGAAGCTTTCTTT,CASNPGQGWLAEAFF
TRBV6-6,few,TRBJ2-3,.,TGTGCCAGCAGTTCGAGGAGGGCTGCCACAGATACGCAGTATTTT,CASSSRRAATDTQYF
TRBV24-1,.,TRBJ1-2,TRBD1,TGTGCCACCAGTGCAGGGGGTCAAGGGGATGGCTACACCTTC,CATSAGGQGDGYTF
TRBV27,many,TRBJ2-2,.,TGTGCCAGCAGTTTAAGGTCCACCGGGGAGCTGTTTTTT,CASSLRSTGELFF
TRBV5-1,many,TRBJ2-3,.,TGCGCCAGCAGCTTGGCCCCCCTCACAGATACGCAGTATTTT,CASSLAPLTDTQYF
TRBV6-5,medium-sized,TRBJ1-1,TRBD1,TGTGCCAGCAGCCATCGACAGGGGACGGCTTTCTTT,CASSHRQGTAFF
TRBV20-1,many,TRBJ2-1,TRBD2,TGCAGTGCTAGAGTACTAGCGGGAGGGCCCGGGGTGCATGAGCAGTTCTTC,CSARVLAGGPGVHEQFF
TRBV11-2,many,TRBJ1-4,TRBD1,TGTGCCAGCAGCCTAACGGACAGGGGTGGTGAAAAACTGTTTTTT,CASSLTDRGGEKLFF
TRBV11-2,many,TRBJ1-4,.,TGTGCCAGCACCATAAATCACAACAGAGCCCCGCATGAAAAACTGTTTTTT,CASTINHNRAPHEKLFF
TRBV10-3,many,TRBJ2-3,.,TGTGCCATCGGAGCAGGGGCTACAGATACGCAGTATTTT,CAIGAGATDTQYF
TRBV11-2,.,TRBJ1-4,.,TGTGCCAGCAGCCCGAATGGGCTAGTTAATGAAAAACTGTTTTTT,CASSPNGLVNEKLFF
TRBV9,medium-sized,TRBJ2-5,.,TGTGCCAGCAGCGTAGGGATTAGCGGAAACCAAGAGACCCAGTACTTC,CASSVGISGNQETQYF
TRBV3-1,medium-sized,TRBJ2-1,TRBD2,TGTGCCAGCAGCCAAGGAGGAGCGGGAGTGGTGGGCTACAATGAGCAGTTCTTC,CASSQGGAGVVGYNEQFF
TRBV20-1,medium-sized,TRBJ2-5,.,TGCAGTGCTAGGTCCATAGAAGGAGACCTGTACCAAGAGACCCAGTACTTC,CSARSIEGDLYQETQYF
TRBV7-3,many,TRBJ1-1,.,TGTGCCAGCAGCTTAACGGCTGTGGTGGGGCGGGAGAACACTGAAGCTTTCTTT,CASSLTAVVGRENTEAFF
TRBV20-1,.,TRBJ2-1,TRBD2,TGCAGTCCGAAGCGGGGAGCCTACAATGAGCAGTTCTTC,CSPKRGAYNEQFF
TRBV6-5,few,TRBJ1-2,.,TGTGCCAGCGGGCGGGGGCCTAGCTATGGCTACACCTTC,CASGRGPSYGYTF
TRBV7-9,few,TRBJ1-1,.,TGTGCCAGCAGCAATCAGGCGAGGAACACTGAAGCTTTCTTT,CASSNQARNTEAFF
TRBV9,medium-sized,TRBJ2-2,.,TGTGCCAGCAGCGTAGATTGGCGGGGGAACACCGGGGAGCTGTTTTTT,CASSVDWRGNTGELFF
TRBV12-3/TRBV12-4,large,TRBJ2-6,.,TGTGCCAGCACCCAGGGGAGGGGCTCTGGGGCCAACGTCCTGACTTTC,CASTQGRGSGANVLTF
TRBV11-2,many,TRBJ1-6,.,TGTGCCAGCAGCTTAGATCGGAATTCACCCCTCCACTTT,CASSLDRNSPLHF
TRBV24-1,many,TRBJ2-3,TRBD1,TGTGCCACCAGTGATTTCGGACAGGGGACAGATACGCAGTATTTT,CATSDFGQGTDTQYF
TRBV10-2,medium-sized,TRBJ1-5,TRBD1,TGCGCCAGCAGTCTACAGGGGGCAGGTCAGCCCCAGCATTTT,CASSLQGAGQPQHF
TRBV24-1,.,TRBJ2-3,.,TGTGCCACCAGTGACCCGACAGGCACGCGGGATACGCAGTATTTT,CATSDPTGTRDTQYF
TRBV12-3/TRBV12-4,medium-sized,TRBJ2-2,.,TGTGCCAGCAGTCAAGAGACAGTGAACACCGGGGAGCTGTTTTTT,CASSQETVNTGELFF
TRBV7-9,medium-sized,TRBJ1-2,.,TGTGCCAGCAGCTTAGTAGGGTCTGGCTACACCTTC,CASSLVGSGYTF
TRBV9,many,TRBJ2-3,TRBD2,TGTGCCAGCAGCTCCGGACTAGCGGGACTTAGCACAGATACGCAGTATTTT,CASSSGLAGLSTDTQYF
TRBV7-3,medium-sized,TRBJ2-5,.,TGTGCCAGCAGCTTAGATCTTGGCGAGACCCAGTACTTC,CASSLDLGETQYF
TRBV7-9,many,TRBJ1-1,.,TGTGCCGGCAAAGCAGGCAGTAAGAGTTTGAACACTGAAGCTTTCTTT,CAGKAGSKSLNTEAFF
TRBV12-3/TRBV12-4,medium-sized,TRBJ2-3,TRBD1,TGTGCCAGCAGTTCTCGGACAGGGTTTTCAGCTACGCAGTATTTT,CASSSRTGFSATQYF
TRBV28,medium-sized,TRBJ1-1,.,TGTGCCAGCAGTTCCCCCGGCACTGAAGCTTTCTTT,CASSSPGTEAFF
TRBV12-3/TRBV12-4,large,TRBJ1-1,.,TGTGCCAGCAGAAGGGCCTCCTGGGGCACTGAAGCTTTCTTT,CASRRASWGTEAFF